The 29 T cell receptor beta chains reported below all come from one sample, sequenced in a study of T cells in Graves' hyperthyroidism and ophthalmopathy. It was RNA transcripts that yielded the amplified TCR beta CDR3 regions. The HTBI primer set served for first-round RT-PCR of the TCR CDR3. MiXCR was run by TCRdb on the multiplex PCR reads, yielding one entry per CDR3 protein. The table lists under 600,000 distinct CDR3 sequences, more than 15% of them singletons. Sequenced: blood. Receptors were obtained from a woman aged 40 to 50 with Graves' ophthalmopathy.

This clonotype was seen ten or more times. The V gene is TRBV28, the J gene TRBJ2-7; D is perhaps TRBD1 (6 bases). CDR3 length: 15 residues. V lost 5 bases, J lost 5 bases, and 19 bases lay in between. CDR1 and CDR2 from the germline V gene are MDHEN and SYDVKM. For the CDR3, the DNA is TGTGCCAGCAGTCCTTCATGGGGGCTCTACCACGAGCAGTACTTC. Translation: CASSPSWGLYHEQYF.

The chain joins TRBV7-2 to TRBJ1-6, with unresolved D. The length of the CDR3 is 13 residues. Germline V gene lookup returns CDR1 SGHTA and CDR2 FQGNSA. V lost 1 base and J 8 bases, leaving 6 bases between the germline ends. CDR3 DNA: TGTGCCAGCAGCTTAGTAACGGATTCACCCCTCCACTTT. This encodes CASSLVTDSPLHF.

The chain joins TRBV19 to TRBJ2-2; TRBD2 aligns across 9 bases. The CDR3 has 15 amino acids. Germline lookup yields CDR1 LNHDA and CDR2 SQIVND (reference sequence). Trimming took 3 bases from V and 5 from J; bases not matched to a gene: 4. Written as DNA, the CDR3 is TGTGCCAGTAGTATGGGGCTAGCGGGGACCGGGGAGCTGTTTTTT. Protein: CASSMGLAGTGELFF. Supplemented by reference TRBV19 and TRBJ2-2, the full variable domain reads DGGITQSPKYLFRKEGQNVTLSCEQNLNHDAMYWYRQDPGQGLRLIYYSQIVNDFQKGDIAEGYSVSREKKESFPLTVTSAQKNPTAFYLCASSMGLAGTGELFFGEGSRLTVL.

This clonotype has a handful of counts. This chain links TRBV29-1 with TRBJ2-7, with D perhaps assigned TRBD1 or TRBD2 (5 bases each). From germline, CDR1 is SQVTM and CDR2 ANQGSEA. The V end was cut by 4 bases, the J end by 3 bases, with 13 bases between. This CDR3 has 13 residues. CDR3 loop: CSVADGTNYEQYF. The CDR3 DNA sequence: TGCAGCGTTGCCGACGGGACCAACTACGAGCAGTACTTC.

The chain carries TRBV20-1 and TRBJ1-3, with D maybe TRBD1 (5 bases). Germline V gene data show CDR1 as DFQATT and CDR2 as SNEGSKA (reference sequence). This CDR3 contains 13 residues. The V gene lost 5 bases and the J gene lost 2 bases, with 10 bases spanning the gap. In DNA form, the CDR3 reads TGCAGTGCTCGACAGCTTGCTGGAAACACCATATATTTT. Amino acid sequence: CSARQLAGNTIYF.

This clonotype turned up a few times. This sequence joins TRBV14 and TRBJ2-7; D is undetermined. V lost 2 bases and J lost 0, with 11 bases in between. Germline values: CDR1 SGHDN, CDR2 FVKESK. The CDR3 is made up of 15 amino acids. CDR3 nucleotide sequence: TGTGCCAGCAGCCAATTTACATCCCTCTCCTACGAGCAGTACTTC. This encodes CASSQFTSLSYEQYF.

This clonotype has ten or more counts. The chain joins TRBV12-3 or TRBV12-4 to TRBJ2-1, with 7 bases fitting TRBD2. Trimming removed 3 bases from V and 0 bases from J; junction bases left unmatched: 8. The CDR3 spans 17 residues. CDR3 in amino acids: CASSFWWEGSSYNEQFF. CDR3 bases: TGTGCCAGCAGTTTCTGGTGGGAGGGTAGCTCCTACAATGAGCAGTTCTTC.

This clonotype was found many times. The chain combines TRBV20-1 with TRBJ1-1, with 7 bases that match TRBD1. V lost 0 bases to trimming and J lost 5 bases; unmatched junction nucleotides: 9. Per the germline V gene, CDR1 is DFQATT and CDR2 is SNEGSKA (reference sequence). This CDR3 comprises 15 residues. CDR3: CSAREPGGKGTEAFF. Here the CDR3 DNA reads TGCAGTGCTAGAGAGCCAGGGGGGAAGGGAACTGAAGCTTTCTTT.

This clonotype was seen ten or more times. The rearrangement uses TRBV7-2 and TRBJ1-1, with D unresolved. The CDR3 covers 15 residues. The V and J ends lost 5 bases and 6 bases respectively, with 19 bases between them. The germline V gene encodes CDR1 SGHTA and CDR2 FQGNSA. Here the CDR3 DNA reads TGTGCCAGCAGCCCCCGAGGGCCCGTGGGCGCTGAAGCTTTCTTT. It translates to CASSPRGPVGAEAFF.

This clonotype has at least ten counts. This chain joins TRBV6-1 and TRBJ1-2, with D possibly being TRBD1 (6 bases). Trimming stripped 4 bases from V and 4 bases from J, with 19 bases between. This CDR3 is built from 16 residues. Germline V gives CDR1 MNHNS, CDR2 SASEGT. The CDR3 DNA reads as TGTGCCAGCAGTGGATTCCGGGACACCCGAGGCTATGGCTACACCTTC. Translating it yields CASSGFRDTRGYGYTF.

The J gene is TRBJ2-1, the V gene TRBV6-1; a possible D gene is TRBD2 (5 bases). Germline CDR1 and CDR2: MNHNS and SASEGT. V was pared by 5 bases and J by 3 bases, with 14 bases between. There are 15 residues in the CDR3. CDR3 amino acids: CASSSGPGIYNEQFF. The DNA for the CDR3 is TGTGCCAGCAGTAGCGGCCCCGGTATCTACAATGAGCAGTTCTTC.

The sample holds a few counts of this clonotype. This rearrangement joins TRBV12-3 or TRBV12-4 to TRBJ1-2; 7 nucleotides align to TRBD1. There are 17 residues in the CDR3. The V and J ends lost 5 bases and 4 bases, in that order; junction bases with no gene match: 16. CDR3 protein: CASSRTRNPGTAYGYTF. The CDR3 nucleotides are TGTGCCAGCAGTCGAACCAGAAATCCCGGGACAGCCTATGGCTACACCTTC.

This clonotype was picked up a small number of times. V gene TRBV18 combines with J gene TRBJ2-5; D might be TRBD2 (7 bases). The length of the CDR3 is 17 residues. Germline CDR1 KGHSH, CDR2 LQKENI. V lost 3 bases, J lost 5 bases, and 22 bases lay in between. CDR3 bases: TGTGCCAGCTCACCTTGGGGGGGCCTGGCGTCAATGGAGACCCAGTACTTC. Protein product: CASSPWGGLASMETQYF.

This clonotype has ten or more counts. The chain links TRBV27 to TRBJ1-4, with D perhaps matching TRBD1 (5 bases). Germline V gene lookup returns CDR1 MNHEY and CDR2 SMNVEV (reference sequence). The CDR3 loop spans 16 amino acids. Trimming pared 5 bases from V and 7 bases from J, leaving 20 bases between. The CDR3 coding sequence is TGTGCCAGCAGTCCTCTAGGACGGGGCGACGGTGAAAAACTGTTTTTT. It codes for CASSPLGRGDGEKLFF. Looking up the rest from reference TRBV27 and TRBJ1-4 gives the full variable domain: EAQVTQNPRYLITVTGKKLTVTCSQNMNHEYMSWYRQDPGLGLRQIYYSMNVEVTDKGDVPEGYKVSRKEKRNFPLILESPSPNQTSLYFCASSPLGRGDGEKLFFGSGTQLSVL.

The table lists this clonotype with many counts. The CDR3 region is CASSIDRNNEQFF. Written as DNA, the CDR3 is TGTGCCAGCAGCATCGACAGAAACAATGAGCAGTTCTTC. The chain joins TRBV7-3 to TRBJ2-1, with D possibly TRBD1 on 5 matching bases. The germline gives CDR1 SGHTA, CDR2 FQGTGA. Trimming removed 5 bases from V and 5 bases from J, with 10 bases in between. This CDR3 spans 13 amino acids.

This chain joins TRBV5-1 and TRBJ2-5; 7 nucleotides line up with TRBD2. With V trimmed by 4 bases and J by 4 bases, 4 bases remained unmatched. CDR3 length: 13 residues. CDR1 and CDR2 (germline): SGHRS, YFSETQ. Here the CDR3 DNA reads TGCGCCAGCAGCGACGGGACTACAGAGACCCAGTACTTC. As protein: CASSDGTTETQYF.

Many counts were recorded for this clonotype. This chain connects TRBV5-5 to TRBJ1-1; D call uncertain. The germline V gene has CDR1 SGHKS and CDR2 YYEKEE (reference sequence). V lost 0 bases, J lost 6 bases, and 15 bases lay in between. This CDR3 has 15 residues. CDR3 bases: TGTGCCAGCAGCTTGGCAGGTTCAGTCCTTTCTGAAGCTTTCTTT. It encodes CASSLAGSVLSEAFF.

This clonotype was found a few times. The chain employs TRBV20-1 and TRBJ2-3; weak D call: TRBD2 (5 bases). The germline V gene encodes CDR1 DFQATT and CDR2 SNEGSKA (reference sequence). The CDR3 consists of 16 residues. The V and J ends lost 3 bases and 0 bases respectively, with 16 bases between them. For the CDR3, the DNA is TGCAGTGCTAGCTTTTTTGGGCGGGCTAGCACAGATACGCAGTATTTT. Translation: CSASFFGRASTDTQYF.

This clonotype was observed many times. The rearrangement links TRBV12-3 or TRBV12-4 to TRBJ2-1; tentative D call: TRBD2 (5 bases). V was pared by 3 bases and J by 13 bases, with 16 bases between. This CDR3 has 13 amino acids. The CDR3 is CASSLSPDLAQFF. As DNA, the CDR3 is TGTGCCAGCAGTTTGTCCCCGGACCTAGCCCAGTTCTTC.

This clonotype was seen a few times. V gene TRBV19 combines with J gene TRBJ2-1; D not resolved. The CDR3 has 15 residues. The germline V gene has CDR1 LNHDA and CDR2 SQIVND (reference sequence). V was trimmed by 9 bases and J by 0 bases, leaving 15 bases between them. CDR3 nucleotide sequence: TGTGCCAGCCACAACGTGGAGAGCTCCTACAATGAGCAGTTCTTC. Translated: CASHNVESSYNEQFF.

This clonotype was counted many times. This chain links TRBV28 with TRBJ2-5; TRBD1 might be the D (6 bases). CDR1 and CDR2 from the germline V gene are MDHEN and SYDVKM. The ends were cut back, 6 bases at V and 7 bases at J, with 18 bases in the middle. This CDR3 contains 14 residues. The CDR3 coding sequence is TGTGCCAGCAGGTCCGGGGACACCAGTGGGACCCAGTACTTC. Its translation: CASRSGDTSGTQYF.

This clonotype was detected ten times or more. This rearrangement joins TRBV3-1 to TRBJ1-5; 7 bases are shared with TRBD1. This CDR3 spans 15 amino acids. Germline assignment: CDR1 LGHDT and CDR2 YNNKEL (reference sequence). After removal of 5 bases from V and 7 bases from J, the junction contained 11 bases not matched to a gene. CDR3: CASSEGTADRQPQHF. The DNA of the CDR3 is TGTGCCAGCAGCGAGGGGACAGCAGACCGCCAGCCCCAGCATTTT.

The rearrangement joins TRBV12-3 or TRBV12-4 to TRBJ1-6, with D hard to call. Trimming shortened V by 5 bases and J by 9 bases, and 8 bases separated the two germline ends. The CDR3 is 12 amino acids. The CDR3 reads CASSVLGSPLHF. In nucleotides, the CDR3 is TGTGCCAGCAGTGTCCTGGGTTCACCCCTCCACTTT.

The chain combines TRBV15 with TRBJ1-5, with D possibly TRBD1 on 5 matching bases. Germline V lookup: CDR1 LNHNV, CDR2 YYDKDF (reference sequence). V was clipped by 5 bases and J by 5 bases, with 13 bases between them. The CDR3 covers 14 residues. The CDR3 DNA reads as TGTGCCACCAGCCCACAAGGGACTTATCAGCCCCAGCATTTT. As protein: CATSPQGTYQPQHF.

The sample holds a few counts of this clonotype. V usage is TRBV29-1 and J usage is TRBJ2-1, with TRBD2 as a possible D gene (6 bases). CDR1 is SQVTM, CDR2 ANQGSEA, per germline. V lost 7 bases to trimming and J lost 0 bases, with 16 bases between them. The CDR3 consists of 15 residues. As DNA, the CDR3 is TGCAGCGCCGTCCCGCGGGGCGACTCCTACAATGAGCAGTTCTTC. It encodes CSAVPRGDSYNEQFF.

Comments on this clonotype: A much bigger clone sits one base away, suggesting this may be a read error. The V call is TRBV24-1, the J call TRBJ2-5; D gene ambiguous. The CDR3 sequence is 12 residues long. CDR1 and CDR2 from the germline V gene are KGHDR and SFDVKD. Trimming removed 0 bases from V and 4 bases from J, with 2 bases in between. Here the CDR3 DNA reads TGTGCCACCAGTGATTTGGGAGAGACCCAGTACTTC. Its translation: CATSDLGETQYF.

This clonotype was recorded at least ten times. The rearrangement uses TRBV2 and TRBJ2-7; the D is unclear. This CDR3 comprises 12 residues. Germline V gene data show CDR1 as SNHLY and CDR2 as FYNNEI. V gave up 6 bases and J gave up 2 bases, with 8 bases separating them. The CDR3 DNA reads TGTGCCAGCAGCGAGTTAACCTACGAGCAGTACTTC. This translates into CASSELTYEQYF.

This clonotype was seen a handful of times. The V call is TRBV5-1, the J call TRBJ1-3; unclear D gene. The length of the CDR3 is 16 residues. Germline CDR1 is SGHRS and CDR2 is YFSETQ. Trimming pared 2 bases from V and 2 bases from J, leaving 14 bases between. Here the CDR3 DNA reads TGCGCCAGCAGCTTTGCCCTGCTCAGAGCTGGAAACACCATATATTTT. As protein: CASSFALLRAGNTIYF.

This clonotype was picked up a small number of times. The CDR3 protein is CASSVRSYQETQYF. CDR3 nucleotides: TGCGCCAGCAGCGTTCGGTCGTACCAAGAGACCCAGTACTTC. V usage is TRBV5-1 and J usage is TRBJ2-5, with D hard to call. The CDR3 loop spans 14 amino acids. Between the trimmed V and J ends, which lost 4 bases and 0 bases, there was a span of 10 bases. Germline CDR1 is SGHRS and CDR2 is YFSETQ.